What follows are 3 T cell receptor beta chains derived from one specimen sequenced in a study of Ad26.COV2.S vaccination and SARS-CoV-2 variants. Data came from immunoSEQ multiplex PCR; TCRdb stores just in-frame clones and leaves some out. The table lists around 340,000 clones, about nine tenths of them singletons. Treatment of the sample: over 15 received Ad26.COV2.S at low or high dose, single or two shots; about 5 received placebo; per-sample allocation not given. Day 63 following the first vaccine or placebo injection was when the samples were taken. The sequenced sample was peripheral blood, obtained in a trial of Ad26.COV2.S vaccine versus placebo. All receptors come from a person aged 18-60 years who received the Ad26.COV2.S COVID-19 vaccine or a placebo.

This clone was observed a single time. The chain joins TRBV5-1 to TRBJ2-1; 8 positions match TRBD2. CDR1 SGHRS and CDR2 YFSETQ come from the germline V gene. CDR3 length: 15 residues. The V gene end was trimmed by 7 bases and the J gene end by 1 base; junction bases not matched to a gene: 7. The CDR3 loop is CASSLGTSSYNEQFF. The CDR3 DNA reads as TGCGCCAGCTCCCTCGGGACTAGTTCCTACAATGAGCAGTTCTTC.

This chain connects TRBV7-8 to TRBJ2-7; 11 bases map to TRBD2. The CDR3 is 15 residues long. Trimming at V came to 2 bases and at J to 4 bases, leaving 4 bases not matched to a gene. Germline V gene data show CDR1 as SGHVS and CDR2 as FQNEAQ. CDR3 in DNA: TGTGCCAGCAGCTTATCTAGCGGGAGGAGGTACGAGCAGTACTTC. Translated, it gives CASSLSSGRRYEQYF.

The V gene is TRBV11-2, the J gene TRBJ1-3; tentative D call: TRBD1 (5 bases). V was trimmed by 1 base and J by 0 bases, leaving 7 bases between them. Germline CDR1 SGHAT, CDR2 FQNNGV. The CDR3 spans 15 residues. The CDR3 DNA follows: TGTGCCAGCAGCTTAGCGACAGTCTCTGGAAACACCATATATTTT. Translating gives CASSLATVSGNTIYF. The full variable domain, in which reference TRBV11-2 and TRBJ1-3 provide the parts outside the CDR3, is EAGVAQSPRYKIIEKRQSVAFWCNPISGHATLYWYQQILGQGPKLLIQFQNNGVVDDSQLPKDRFSAERLKGVDSTLKIQPAKLEDSAVYLCASSLATVSGNTIYFGEGSWLTVV.